The T cell receptor beta chain described here comes from a study of sequential checkpoint blockade in melanoma. Turning to the study itself: Randomization was 1:1 between first-line nivolumab→ipilimumab and ipilimumab→nivolumab. Whole-study findings and limits: PD-L1 staining and CD8+ counts, not mutational load, tracked tumor T-cell clonality.

TCRdb keeps only in-frame clones here, not all; method: immunoSEQ multiplex PCR. The repertoire holds some 2,000 clones, with around a fifth as singletons. Treatment indicated: randomized to nivolumab then ipilimumab (arm A) or the reverse (arm B). With respect to this clone: Its target is unknown.

Germline-derived CDR1 and CDR2 are MNHGY and SAAAGT. CDR3 length equals 16 residues. V was trimmed by 6 bases and J by 2 bases, leaving 14 bases between them. This chain links TRBV6-8 with TRBJ2-6, with TRBD1 as a possible D gene (5 bases). The receptor's source is a human donor with melanoma. The sequenced sample was tumor tissue (inferred from file names), obtained from a patient given nivolumab and ipilimumab in sequence. CDR3 region: CASSQDPRAGANVLTF. Here the CDR3 DNA reads TGTGCCAGCAGCCAGGACCCCAGGGCTGGGGCCAACGTCCTGACTTTC.